This TCR beta chain was sequenced for a study of T cells after yellow fever vaccination. Study findings and constraints: Abundant contaminating clonotypes from the bulk population could appear in FACS-sorted repertoires.

Each CDR3 protein gets one entry after TCRdb re-called the 5' RACE reads with MiXCR. The sample includes about 180,000 distinct CDR3 sequences, approximately 6.2% of them seen just once. Germline V lookup: CDR1 SGHTA, CDR2 FQGTGA. The CDR3 covers 15 residues. Trimming cost V 5 bases and J 0 bases; bases outside gene matches: 6. This clonotype was observed many times. The antigen remains undetermined. The chain joins TRBV7-3 to TRBJ2-7; 8 bases line up with TRBD2. The sample here was CD4+ T cells sorted from PBMCs, taken on the day of the first yellow fever vaccination. The TCR sequence derives from a man aged 18-30 years who received the YFV17D yellow fever vaccine. CDR3 loop: CASSRGAGASYEQYF. In DNA, the CDR3 is TGTGCCAGCAGCCGAGGAGCGGGGGCCTCCTACGAGCAGTACTTC.